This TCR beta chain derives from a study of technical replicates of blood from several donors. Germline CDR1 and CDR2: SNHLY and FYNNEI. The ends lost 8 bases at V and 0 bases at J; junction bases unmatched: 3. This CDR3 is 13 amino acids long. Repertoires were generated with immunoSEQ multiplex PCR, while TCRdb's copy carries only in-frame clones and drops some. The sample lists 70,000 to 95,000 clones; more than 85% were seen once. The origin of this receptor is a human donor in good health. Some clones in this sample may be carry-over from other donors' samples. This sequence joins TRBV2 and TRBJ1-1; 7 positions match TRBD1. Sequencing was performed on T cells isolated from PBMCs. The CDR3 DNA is TGTGCCAGCCAGGGACAGTTGAACACTGAAGCTTTCTTT. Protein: CASQGQLNTEAFF.